The sequence of this T cell receptor beta chain was determined in a study of CD4 and CD8 cells across lung adenocarcinoma regions listed by TCRdb under 2018. A note on the overall study: Intratumor heterogeneity of the T cell receptor repertoire was examined by comparing tumor centers with tumor margins.

Patients with localized lung adenocarcinoma, a subtype of non-small cell lung cancer, were used as donors. Samples were obtained from the centers of localized lung adenocarcinomas. For TCR repertoire analysis, CD8+ T cells from tumor tissue were profiled separately from CD4+ T cells. The CDR3 goes from the cysteine to the phenylalanine over 15 residues. Only CDR3 DNA is held: 45 bases, read in frame from base 1. V loses 6 bases, J loses 0 bases, and the germline ends lie 12 bases apart. CDR1 and CDR2 (MNHNS, SASEGT) derive from the germline V gene. Receptor amplification or capture employed PCR. Data came from a HiSeq X Ten. TCRdb applied fastp at Q25 and MiXCR to the public reads, then kept only in-frame beta chains. Rows matching on CDR3 protein sequence are summarized as one entry with the most common DNA and genes. The sample profile shows around 23,000 distinct CDR3 sequences; 53% of them were found once. The ten most abundant clones make up under 50% of the sample.

As for this clonotype: There is no known antigen for this receptor. It has no much larger one-base neighbor in the sample; base qualities were not kept.

This sequence originates from a male donor with lung adenocarcinoma. The CD4 and CD8 labels of this study may be unreliable. The V and J genes are TRBV6-1 and TRBJ2-1, with the D gene not confidently named. The sample comprised CD8+ T cells from the center of a lung tumor. This specimen's cell subset or site label, per the study, means: tumor center region. The DNA sequence reads TGTGCCAGCAGGGTCCTCCGAAGCTCCTACAATGAGCAGTTCTTC. Its protein is CASRVLRSSYNEQFF.